The present T cell receptor beta chain was sequenced within a study of shared clonotypes between healthy human individuals. Study outcomes and limitations: Larger estimated richness was generally seen in naive subsets than in memory subsets.

Trimming pared 7 bases from V and 3 bases from J, leaving 12 bases between. Germline V CDR1 and CDR2: ENHRY, SYGVKD. The CDR3 is 13 residues long. In the source study's methods: Junction-only sequences without quality scores came from ImmunoSEQ, so filtering differed. TCRdb's copy holds only in-frame clones and misses some; the assay was immunoSEQ multiplex PCR. V and J calls and clone size are copied from that table; D and trimming were computed from the DNA. The data contain nearly 1 million clones, over 75% of them seen just once; the ten biggest clones take up roughly 1.5%. Worth noting for this clone: Its target is unknown.

The origin of this receptor is a man between 18 and 29 years old in good health. V is TRBV10-3 and J is TRBJ1-1; D is possibly TRBD1 (5 bases). Sequencing was done on a sample of memory CD4+ T cells sorted from blood. The subset: CD45RA-negative fraction. CDR3 bases: TGTGCCATCAACGGGGCGCCGGACACTGAAGCTTTCTTT. It codes for CAINGAPDTEAFF.